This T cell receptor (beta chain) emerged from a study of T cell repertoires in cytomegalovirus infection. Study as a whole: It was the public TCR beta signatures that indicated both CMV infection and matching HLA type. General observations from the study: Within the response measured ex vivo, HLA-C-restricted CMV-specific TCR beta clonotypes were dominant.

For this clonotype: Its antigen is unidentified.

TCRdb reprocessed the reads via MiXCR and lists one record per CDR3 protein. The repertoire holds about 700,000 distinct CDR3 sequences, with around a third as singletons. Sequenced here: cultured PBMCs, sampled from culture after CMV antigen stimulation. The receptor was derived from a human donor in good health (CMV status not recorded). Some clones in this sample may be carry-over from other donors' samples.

In nucleotides, the CDR3 is TGCAGCGTTGAGCTATCTGGCGGCAGCACAGATACGCAGTATTTT. This translates into CSVELSGGSTDTQYF. The gene calls are TRBV29-1 and TRBJ2-3; D is unresolved. Deletions cut 3 bases from V and 0 bases from J, with 13 bases between. The V gene's germline CDR1 is SQVTM and CDR2 ANQGSEA. The CDR3 runs to 15 residues.